This entry is about one TCR beta chain. Its antigen is unidentified. Primers: 60 Vbeta forward and 13 Jbeta reverse. Sequenced by immunoSEQ multiplex PCR; TCRdb stores in-frame clones only, minus some. There are over 100,000 clones in the sample; around 8.5% occur only once, and under 5.5% lies in the top ten. The sample originates from a study of cytomegalovirus exposure and HLA in healthy donors. Study conclusions and caveats: Likely technical artifact: a cluster of highly shared sequence variants. Being productive about 87% or about 30% of the time was typical of most TCR beta V segments in an earlier analysis. An analysis that was carried out later associated approximately 17,000 TCR beta sequences with HLA alleles at 0.05 false discovery rate. Some TCR beta chains (around 180 of them) were listed as cytomegalovirus-associated.

This TCR derives from a man in his forties in good health and CMV-seronegative. Sequencing was carried out using PBMCs.

The DNA of the CDR3 is TGTGCCAGCTCGACATCCCCCTATAATTCACCCCTCCACTTT. This translates into CASSTSPYNSPLHF. The V gene is TRBV2, the J gene TRBJ1-6; D is unclear. The V and J ends lost 8 bases and 2 bases respectively, with 10 bases between them. Germline lookup yields CDR1 SNHLY and CDR2 FYNNEI. The CDR3 runs 14 residues.